Sequencing of this TCR beta chain was carried out in a study of CD8+CD57+ T cells in acquired aplastic anemia. Overall study findings and caveats: CD8+ Simpson's diversity showed no significant patient-control difference.

Using genomic DNA as the template, TCR beta VDJ and CDR3 profiling was carried out. TCRdb fed the reads into MiXCR, producing one record per CDR3 protein. The data contain roughly 150,000 distinct CDR3 sequences, roughly 48% of them singletons. In this sample, this clonotype is medium-sized (0.01 to 0.1%). Its specificity is unknown. Germline CDR1 reads LNHDA; CDR2 reads SQIVND (reference sequence). This CDR3 spans 14 amino acids. V was shortened by 2 bases and J by 2 bases, with 9 bases between the two germline ends. The sequencing sample was made of sorted CD4+, CD8+, or CD8+CD57+ T cells (not recorded which) from PBMCs. The chain joins TRBV19 to TRBJ2-5, with D perhaps matching TRBD2 (5 bases). This clonotype was obtained from a human donor in good health. This CDR3 reads CASSIHGDQETQYF. The DNA for the CDR3 is TGTGCCAGTAGTATACACGGGGATCAAGAGACCCAGTACTTC.